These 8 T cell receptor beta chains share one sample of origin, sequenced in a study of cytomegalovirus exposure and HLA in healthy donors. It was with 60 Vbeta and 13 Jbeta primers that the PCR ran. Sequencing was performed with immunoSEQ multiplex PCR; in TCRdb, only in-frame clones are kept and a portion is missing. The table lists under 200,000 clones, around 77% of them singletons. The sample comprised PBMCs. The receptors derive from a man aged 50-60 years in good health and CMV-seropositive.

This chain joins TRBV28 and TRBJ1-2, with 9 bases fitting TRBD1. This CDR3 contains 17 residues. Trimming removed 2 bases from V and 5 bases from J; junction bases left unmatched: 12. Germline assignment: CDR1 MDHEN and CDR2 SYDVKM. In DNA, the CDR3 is TGTGCCAGCAGTTTAATGGGACAGGGACTCTCCCGATATGGCTACACCTTC. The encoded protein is CASSLMGQGLSRYGYTF.

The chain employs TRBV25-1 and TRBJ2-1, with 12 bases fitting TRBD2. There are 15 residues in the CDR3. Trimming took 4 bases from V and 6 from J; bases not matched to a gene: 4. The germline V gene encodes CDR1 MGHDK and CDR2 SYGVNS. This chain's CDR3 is CASSALAGGRNEQFF. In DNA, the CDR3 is TGTGCCAGCAGTGCGCTAGCGGGGGGGCGCAATGAGCAGTTCTTC.

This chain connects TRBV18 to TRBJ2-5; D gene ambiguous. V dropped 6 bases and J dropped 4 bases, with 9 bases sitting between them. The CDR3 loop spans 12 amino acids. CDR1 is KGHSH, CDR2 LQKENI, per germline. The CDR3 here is CASSPELETQYF. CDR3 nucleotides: TGTGCCAGCTCCCCTGAACTAGAGACCCAGTACTTC.

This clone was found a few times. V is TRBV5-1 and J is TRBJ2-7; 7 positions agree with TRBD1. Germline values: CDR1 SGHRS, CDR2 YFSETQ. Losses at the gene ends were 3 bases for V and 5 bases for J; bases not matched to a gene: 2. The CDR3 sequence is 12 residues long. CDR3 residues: CASSSQGNEQYF. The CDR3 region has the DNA TGCGCCAGCAGCTCACAGGGGAACGAGCAGTACTTC.

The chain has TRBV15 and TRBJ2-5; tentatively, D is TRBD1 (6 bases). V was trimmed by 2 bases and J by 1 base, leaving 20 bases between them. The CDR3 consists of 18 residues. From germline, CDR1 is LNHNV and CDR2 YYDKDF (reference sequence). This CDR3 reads CATSRKTRGTPSQETQYF. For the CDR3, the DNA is TGTGCCACCAGCAGAAAAACTAGGGGGACACCCTCCCAAGAGACCCAGTACTTC.

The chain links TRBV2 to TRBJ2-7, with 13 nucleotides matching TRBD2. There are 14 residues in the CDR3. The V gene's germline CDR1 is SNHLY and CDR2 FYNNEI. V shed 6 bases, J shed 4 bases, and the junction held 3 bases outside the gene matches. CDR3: CASRRLAGGYEQYF. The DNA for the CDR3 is TGTGCCAGCAGGCGACTAGCGGGGGGATACGAGCAGTACTTC.

The CDR3 protein is CASSLARDMDQPQHF. The CDR3 DNA is TGTGCCAGCAGCTTGGCCAGGGACATGGATCAGCCCCAGCATTTT. The V call is TRBV5-6, the J call TRBJ1-5; maybe TRBD1 (6 bases). The CDR3 has 15 residues. CDR1 and CDR2 (germline): SGHDT, YYEEEE. V dropped 0 bases and J dropped 5 bases, with 12 bases sitting between them.

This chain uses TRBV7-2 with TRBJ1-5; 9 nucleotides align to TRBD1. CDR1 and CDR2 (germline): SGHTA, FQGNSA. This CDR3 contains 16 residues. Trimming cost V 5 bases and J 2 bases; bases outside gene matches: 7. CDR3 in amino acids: CASSRRTGDGNQPQHF. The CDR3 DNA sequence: TGTGCCAGCAGCCGCCGGACAGGGGACGGCAATCAGCCCCAGCATTTT.